What follows are 17 T cell receptor beta chains derived from one specimen sequenced in a study of T-cell memory formation after mild COVID-19. Using its own MiXCR run on the 5' RACE reads, TCRdb lists one record per CDR3 protein. The data hold fewer than 250,000 distinct CDR3 sequences, with about a sixth observed a single time. Sequenced sample: PBMCs or a T cell subset sorted from them (not recorded which). These receptors came from an adult woman who had mild COVID-19 (a few samples of this study predate the infection). Cell type and time point are not known.

This chain links TRBV29-1 with TRBJ2-1; D assignment may be TRBD1 or TRBD2 (5 bases each). Trimming shortened V by 4 bases and J by 6 bases, and 19 bases separated the two germline ends. CDR1 and CDR2 (germline): SQVTM, ANQGSEA. This CDR3 has 15 residues. CDR3 loop: CSVGGTSGGPNEQFF. The CDR3 DNA sequence: TGCAGCGTTGGTGGGACCAGCGGAGGCCCCAATGAGCAGTTCTTC.

This clonotype was counted only a few times. The V gene is TRBV4-1, the J gene TRBJ1-4; 10 nucleotides align to TRBD1. Germline lookup yields CDR1 MGHRA and CDR2 YSYEKL. Unmatched junction bases numbered 11, after V lost 1 base and J lost 3 bases. This CDR3 has 19 residues. The CDR3 reads CASSQAWLTGGSANEKLFF. The CDR3 DNA reads TGCGCCAGCAGCCAAGCGTGGTTGACAGGGGGCTCAGCTAATGAAAAACTGTTTTTT.

This clonotype was observed a few times. The rearrangement joins TRBV5-5 to TRBJ2-4; the match to TRBD2 covers 9 bases. J was trimmed by 3 bases and V by 4 bases; bases with no gene match: 8. The CDR3 covers 16 residues. Germline V gene sequence: CDR1 SGHKS, CDR2 YYEKEE (reference sequence). The DNA of the CDR3 is TGTGCCAGCAGCGTCGACCTAGCGGGAAGCAAAAACATTCAGTACTTC. Protein: CASSVDLAGSKNIQYF.

This clonotype was seen at least ten times. The J gene is TRBJ2-5, the V gene TRBV7-2; D is undetermined. With 1 base removed from V and 2 bases from J, the gap between germline ends came to 11 bases. This CDR3 is 15 amino acids long. Germline-derived CDR1 and CDR2 are SGHTA and FQGNSA. CDR3 residues: CASSLGITAQETQYF. CDR3 in DNA: TGTGCCAGCAGCTTAGGGATTACGGCTCAAGAGACCCAGTACTTC.

The V gene is TRBV12-3 or TRBV12-4, the J gene TRBJ1-1; D unclear. The CDR3 sequence is 14 residues long. V lost 3 bases and J lost 3, with 11 bases in between. The DNA of the CDR3 is TGTGCCAGCAGTTTTTTATTCGGGGACACTGAAGCTTTCTTT. Its protein is CASSFLFGDTEAFF.

In this sample, this clonotype turned up a few times. This rearrangement joins TRBV15 to TRBJ2-3, with TRBD2 identical over 8 bases. The V gene end was trimmed by 1 base and the J gene end by 4 bases; junction bases not matched to a gene: 7. Germline assignment: CDR1 LNHNV and CDR2 YYDKDF (reference sequence). The CDR3 is 16 amino acids. Here the CDR3 reads CATSRGSGNGADTQYF. CDR3 nucleotides: TGTGCCACCAGCAGAGGTAGCGGGAACGGGGCAGATACGCAGTATTTT.

This chain connects TRBV12-3 or TRBV12-4 to TRBJ2-1, with 13 positions matching TRBD2. V lost 5 bases to trimming and J lost 6 bases; unmatched junction nucleotides: 4. This CDR3 is built from 15 residues. This CDR3 is CASSPTSGGGNEQFF. The CDR3 nucleotides are TGTGCCAGCAGTCCCACTAGCGGGGGGGGCAATGAGCAGTTCTTC.

This clonotype was seen a few times. The V call is TRBV18, the J call TRBJ2-1; TRBD1 aligns across 8 bases. Trimming at V came to 0 bases and at J to 14 bases, leaving 12 bases not matched to a gene. The CDR3 length is 15 residues. Per the germline V gene, CDR1 is KGHSH and CDR2 is LQKENI. CDR3 sequence (DNA): TGTGCCAGCTCACCACCAATGGGACAGGCGTCGCAGGAGTTCTTC. It yields the protein CASSPPMGQASQEFF.

The chain recombines TRBV5-6 with TRBJ1-3; the D gene is possibly TRBD1 (5 bases). This CDR3 spans 15 amino acids. The V gene lost 4 bases and the J gene lost 2 bases, with 13 bases spanning the gap. Germline V gene sequence: CDR1 SGHDT, CDR2 YYEEEE. DNA of the CDR3: TGTGCCAGCAGCGGCGGACATGGGGCTGGAAACACCATATATTTT. Its protein is CASSGGHGAGNTIYF.

On this clonotype itself: One junction end does not reproduce the germline sequence, and a read error may be involved. The chain employs TRBV19 and TRBJ2-1; TRBD2 matches at 9 bases. The CDR3 sequence is 14 residues long. CDR1 LNHDA and CDR2 SQIVND come from the germline V gene (reference sequence). CDR3 in amino acids: CACREREDTREQFF. CDR3 sequence (DNA): TGTGCCTGTAGGGAGCGGGAGGACACGCGGGAGCAGTTCTTC.

Of note for this clonotype: A much larger clone lies one base from this, so it may be a read error. V gene TRBV2 combines with J gene TRBJ2-7; possibly TRBD1 for D (5 bases). The CDR3 contains 12 residues. In germline, CDR1 is SNHLY, CDR2 FYNNEI. Between the trimmed V and J ends, which lost 4 bases and 3 bases, there was a span of 7 bases. The CDR3 region has the DNA TGTGCCAGCAGTGCAGGGTTCTACGAGCAGTACTTC. Residues: CASSAGFYEQYF.

The chain couples TRBV12-3 or TRBV12-4 to TRBJ2-2, with 12 nucleotides matching TRBD1. The CDR3 consists of 17 residues. J was trimmed by 5 bases and V by 3 bases; bases with no gene match: 7. The CDR3: CASSFRDRGLSTGELFF. DNA of the CDR3: TGTGCCAGCAGTTTCCGGGACAGGGGGCTTAGTACCGGGGAGCTGTTTTTT.

The chain couples TRBV7-3 to TRBJ2-1, with 8 bases identical to TRBD1. Germline V lookup: CDR1 SGHTA, CDR2 FQGTGA. This CDR3 spans 14 amino acids. The V gene end was trimmed by 1 base and the J gene end by 8 bases; junction bases not matched to a gene: 4. CDR3: CASSLKAGGHEQFF. For the CDR3, the DNA is TGTGCCAGCAGCTTAAAGGCAGGGGGCCATGAGCAGTTCTTC.

This clonotype was observed a handful of times. The chain has TRBV7-2 and TRBJ1-2, with 8 bases identical to TRBD1. In germline, CDR1 is SGHTA, CDR2 FQGNSA. The V gene end was trimmed by 5 bases and the J gene end by 5 bases; junction bases not matched to a gene: 10. CDR3 length: 15 amino acids. Written as DNA, the CDR3 is TGTGCCAGCAGCCCCCCCCGGGACAGGATTTATGGCTACACCTTC. Translating it yields CASSPPRDRIYGYTF. Filled out from reference TRBV7-2 and TRBJ1-2, the complete variable domain reads GAGVSQSPSNKVTEKGKDVELRCDPISGHTALYWYRQSLGQGLEFLIYFQGNSAPDKSGLPSDRFSAERTGGSVSTLTIQRTQQEDSAVYLCASSPPRDRIYGYTFGSGTRLTVV.

In DNA, the CDR3 is TGTGCCAGCAGCGGAGGGCTTGCCAATTACTACGAGCAGTACTTC. Translation gives CASSGGLANYYEQYF. The chain recombines TRBV6-1 with TRBJ2-7; TRBD2 might be the D (6 bases). In germline, CDR1 is MNHNS, CDR2 SASEGT. Trimming left V 6 bases short and J 3 bases short, with 18 bases between. This CDR3 contains 15 residues.

The chain employs TRBV11-2 and TRBJ2-7; a weak D match, TRBD1 (5 bases). With 8 bases removed from V and 3 bases from J, the gap between germline ends came to 14 bases. Per germline, CDR1 SGHAT and CDR2 FQNNGV. The CDR3 contains 13 residues. The CDR3 coding sequence is TGTGCCAGCCGAGGAGACAGCCTCTACGAGCAGTACTTC. This translates into CASRGDSLYEQYF.

The chain carries TRBV5-1 and TRBJ2-3; no firm D call. The germline V gene has CDR1 SGHRS and CDR2 YFSETQ. The CDR3 has 13 residues. The V end was cut by 5 bases, the J end by 2 bases, with 9 bases between. The CDR3 loop reads CASRIGDTDTQYF. CDR3 in DNA: TGCGCCAGCAGGATCGGAGACACAGATACGCAGTATTTT.